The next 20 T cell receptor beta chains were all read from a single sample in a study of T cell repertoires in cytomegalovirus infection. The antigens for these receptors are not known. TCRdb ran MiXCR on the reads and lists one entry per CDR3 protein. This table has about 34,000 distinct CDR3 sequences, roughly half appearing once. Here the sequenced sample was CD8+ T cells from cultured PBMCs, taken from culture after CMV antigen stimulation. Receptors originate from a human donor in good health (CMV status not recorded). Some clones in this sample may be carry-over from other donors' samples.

The CDR3 spells CASSSPWTVTSGANVLTF. The CDR3 DNA reads TGTGCCAGCAGCTCCCCGTGGACGGTTACCTCTGGGGCCAACGTCCTGACTTTC. The gene calls are TRBV11-2 and TRBJ2-6; D is unclear. CDR1 and CDR2 from the germline V gene are SGHAT and FQNNGV. CDR3 length: 18 residues. Deletions cut 4 bases from V and 0 bases from J, with 16 bases between.

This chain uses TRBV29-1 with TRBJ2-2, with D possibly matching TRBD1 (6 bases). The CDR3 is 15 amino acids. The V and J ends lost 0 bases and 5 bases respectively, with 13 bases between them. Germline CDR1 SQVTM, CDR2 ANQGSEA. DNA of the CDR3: TGCAGCGTTGAAGAATGGGAGAGGGGGACCGGGGAGCTGTTTTTT. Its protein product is CSVEEWERGTGELFF.

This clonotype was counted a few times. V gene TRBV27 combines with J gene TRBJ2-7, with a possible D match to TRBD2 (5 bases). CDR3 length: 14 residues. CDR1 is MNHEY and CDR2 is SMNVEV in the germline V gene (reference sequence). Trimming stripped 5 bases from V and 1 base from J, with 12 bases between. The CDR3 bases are TGTGCCAGCAGTACCCCGCGGGTGTCCTACGAGCAGTACTTC. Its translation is CASSTPRVSYEQYF.

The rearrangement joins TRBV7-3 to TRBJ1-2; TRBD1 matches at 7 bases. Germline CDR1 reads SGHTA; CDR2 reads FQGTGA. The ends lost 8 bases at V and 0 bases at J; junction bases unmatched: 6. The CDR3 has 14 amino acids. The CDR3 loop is CASGTGTANYGYTF. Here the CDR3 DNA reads TGTGCCAGCGGGACCGGGACAGCTAACTATGGCTACACCTTC.

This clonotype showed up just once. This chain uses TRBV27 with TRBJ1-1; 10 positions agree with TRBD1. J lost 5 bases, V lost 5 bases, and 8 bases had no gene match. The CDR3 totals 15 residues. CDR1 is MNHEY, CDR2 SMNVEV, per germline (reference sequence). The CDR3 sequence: CASSPPGQGRTEAFF. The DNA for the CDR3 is TGTGCCAGCAGTCCGCCGGGACAGGGGAGAACTGAAGCTTTCTTT.

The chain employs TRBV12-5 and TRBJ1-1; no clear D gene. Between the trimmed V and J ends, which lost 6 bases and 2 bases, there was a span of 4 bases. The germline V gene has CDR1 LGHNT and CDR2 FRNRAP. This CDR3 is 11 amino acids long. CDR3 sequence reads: CASGKNTEAFF. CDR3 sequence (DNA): TGTGCTAGTGGAAAAAACACTGAAGCTTTCTTT.

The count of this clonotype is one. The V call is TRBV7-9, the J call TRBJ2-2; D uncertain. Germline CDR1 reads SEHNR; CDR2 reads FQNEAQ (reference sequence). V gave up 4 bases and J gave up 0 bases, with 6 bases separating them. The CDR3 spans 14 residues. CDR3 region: CASSSTSNTGELFF. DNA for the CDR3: TGTGCCAGCAGCTCGACCTCGAACACCGGGGAGCTGTTTTTT.

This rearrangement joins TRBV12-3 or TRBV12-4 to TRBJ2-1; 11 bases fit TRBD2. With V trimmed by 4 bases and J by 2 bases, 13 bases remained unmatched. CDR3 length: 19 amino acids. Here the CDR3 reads CASSSQILLAGAPYNEQFF. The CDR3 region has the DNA TGTGCCAGCAGTTCCCAGATTTTACTAGCGGGAGCCCCCTACAATGAGCAGTTCTTC.

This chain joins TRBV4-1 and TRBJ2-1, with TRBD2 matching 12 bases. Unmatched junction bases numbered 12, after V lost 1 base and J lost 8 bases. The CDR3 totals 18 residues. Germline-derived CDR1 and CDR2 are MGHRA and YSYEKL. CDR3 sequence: CASSQVASGRAWSDEQFF. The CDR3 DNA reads TGCGCCAGCAGCCAAGTGGCTAGCGGGAGGGCCTGGAGCGATGAGCAGTTCTTC.

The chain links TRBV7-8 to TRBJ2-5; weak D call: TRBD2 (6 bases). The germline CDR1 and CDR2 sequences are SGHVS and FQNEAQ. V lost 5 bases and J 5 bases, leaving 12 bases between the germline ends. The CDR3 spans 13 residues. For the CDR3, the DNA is TGTGCCAGCAGCCCCCGGGGGTGGGAGACCCAGTACTTC. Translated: CASSPRGWETQYF.

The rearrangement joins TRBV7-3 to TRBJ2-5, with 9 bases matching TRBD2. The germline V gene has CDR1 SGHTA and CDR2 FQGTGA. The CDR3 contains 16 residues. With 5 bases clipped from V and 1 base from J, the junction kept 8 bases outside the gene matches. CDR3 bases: TGTGCCAGCAGCGCCCTGGGCGGGAGGGCCCAAGAGACCCAGTACTTC. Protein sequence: CASSALGGRAQETQYF. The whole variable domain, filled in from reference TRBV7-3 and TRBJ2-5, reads GAGVSQTPSNKVTEKGKYVELRCDPISGHTALYWYRQSLGQGPEFLIYFQGTGAADDSGLPNDRFFAVRPEGSVSTLKIQRTERGDSAVYLCASSALGGRAQETQYFGPGTRLLVL.

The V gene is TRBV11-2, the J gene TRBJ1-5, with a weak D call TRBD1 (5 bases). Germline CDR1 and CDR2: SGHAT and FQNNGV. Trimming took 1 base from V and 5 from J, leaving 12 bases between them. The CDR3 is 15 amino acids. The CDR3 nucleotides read TGTGCCAGCAGCTTAGGAAACAGGCCCGATCAGCCCCAGCATTTT. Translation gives CASSLGNRPDQPQHF.

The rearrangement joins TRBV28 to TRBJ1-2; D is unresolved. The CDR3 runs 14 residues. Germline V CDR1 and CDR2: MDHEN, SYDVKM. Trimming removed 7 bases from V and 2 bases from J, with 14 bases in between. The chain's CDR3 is CASNLSTGNYGYTF. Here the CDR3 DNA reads TGTGCCAGCAATCTTTCGACGGGGAACTATGGCTACACCTTC.

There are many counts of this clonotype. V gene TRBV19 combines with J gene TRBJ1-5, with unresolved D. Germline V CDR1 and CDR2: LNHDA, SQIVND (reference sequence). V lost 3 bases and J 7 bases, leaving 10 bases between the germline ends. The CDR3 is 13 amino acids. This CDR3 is CASSMVLSQPQHF. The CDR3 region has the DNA TGTGCCAGTAGTATGGTGTTGAGCCAGCCCCAGCATTTT.

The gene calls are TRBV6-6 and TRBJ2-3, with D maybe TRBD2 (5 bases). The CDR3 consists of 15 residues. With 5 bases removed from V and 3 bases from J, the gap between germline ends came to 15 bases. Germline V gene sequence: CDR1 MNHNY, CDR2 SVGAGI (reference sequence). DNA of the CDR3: TGTGCCAGCAGTCCCGGGGTCTCATCGACAGATACGCAGTATTTT. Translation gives CASSPGVSSTDTQYF.

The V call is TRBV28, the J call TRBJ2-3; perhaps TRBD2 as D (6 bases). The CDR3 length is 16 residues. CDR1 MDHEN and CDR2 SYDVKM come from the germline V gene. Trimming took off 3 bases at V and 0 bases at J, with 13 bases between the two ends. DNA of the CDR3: TGTGCCAGCAGTTTGATAGCGGCGGGTAGCACAGATACGCAGTATTTT. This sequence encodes CASSLIAAGSTDTQYF. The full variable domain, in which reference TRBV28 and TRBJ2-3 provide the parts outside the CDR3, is DVKVTQSSRYLVKRTGEKVFLECVQDMDHENMFWYRQDPGLGLRLIYFSYDVKMKEKGDIPEGYSVSREKKERFSLILESASTNQTSMYLCASSLIAAGSTDTQYFGPGTRLTVL.

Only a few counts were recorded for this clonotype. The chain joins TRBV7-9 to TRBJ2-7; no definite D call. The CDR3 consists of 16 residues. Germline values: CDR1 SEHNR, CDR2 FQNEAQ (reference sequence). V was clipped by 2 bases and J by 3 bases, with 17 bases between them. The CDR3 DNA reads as TGTGCCAGCAGCTTAAGGCTGGGTGGGTACTACTACGAGCAGTACTTC. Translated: CASSLRLGGYYYEQYF.

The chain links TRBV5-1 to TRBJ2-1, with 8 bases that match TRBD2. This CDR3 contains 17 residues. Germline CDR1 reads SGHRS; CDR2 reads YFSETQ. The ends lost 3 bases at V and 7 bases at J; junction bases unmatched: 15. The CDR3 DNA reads TGCGCCAGCAGCTCCTTACAAGGACTAGCCCCCGGGAATGAGCAGTTCTTC. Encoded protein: CASSSLQGLAPGNEQFF.

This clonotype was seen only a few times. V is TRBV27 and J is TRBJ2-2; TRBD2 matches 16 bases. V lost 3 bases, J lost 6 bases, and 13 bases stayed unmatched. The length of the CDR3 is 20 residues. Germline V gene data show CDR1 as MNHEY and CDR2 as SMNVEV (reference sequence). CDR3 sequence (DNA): TGTGCCAGCAGTTTGTCCGGACCGGGACTAGCGGGGGGGCCGTCCGGGGAGCTGTTTTTT. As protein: CASSLSGPGLAGGPSGELFF.

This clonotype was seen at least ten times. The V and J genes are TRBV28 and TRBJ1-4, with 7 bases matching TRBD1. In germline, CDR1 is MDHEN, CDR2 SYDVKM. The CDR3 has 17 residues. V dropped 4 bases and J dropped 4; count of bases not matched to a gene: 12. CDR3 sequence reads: CASSSRYRGEGNEKLFF. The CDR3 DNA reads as TGTGCCAGCAGTTCCCGTTACAGGGGCGAGGGTAATGAAAAACTGTTTTTT.